This TCR beta chain was sequenced for a study of Ad26.COV2.S vaccination and SARS-CoV-2 variants (dated by TCRdb to the early 2020s). Regarding the research as a whole: The specificity and breadth of SARS-CoV-2-reactive T cell receptors after Ad26.COV2.S vaccination were assessed by TCRbeta repertoire sequencing. The TCR-sequenced set comprised approximately 32 samples: some 19 Ad26.COV2.S vaccine recipients, 5 placebo recipients and 8 SARS-CoV-2 convalescent individuals. The paper as a whole reports these results and caveats: Vaccine and placebo recipients had similar non-spike TCR breadth, a finding consistent with the vaccine containing only spike. After vaccination, spike-specific CD8+ and CD4+ T cell responses were reported to show substantial breadth. According to the authors, total T cell responses may have been underestimated by the TCR breadth and depth analyses. Ad26.COV2.S recipients had higher spike-specific TCR breadth than placebo recipients (P = 0.0014).

In the paper's terms, the time point label means: individuals recovered from natural SARS-CoV-2 infection. About this clone: Its antigen specificity is not known. Base-call qualities are not available, and no considerably larger clone is one nucleotide away.

The immunoSEQ Assay was used to sequence TCRbeta CDR3 regions. After extraction, genomic DNA underwent amplification by bias-controlled multiplex PCR, followed by high-throughput sequencing. Concerning the study's data processing: To quantify the absolute abundance of each unique TCRbeta CDR3 region, sequences were collapsed and filtered. Usable DNA was measured by amplifying reference genes present in all nucleated cells, and TCRbeta template counts were normalized to that usable DNA to estimate T cell fraction. Repertoire TCRs were annotated as SARS-CoV-2-specific by exact matching of V gene, CDR3 amino acid sequence and J gene to a known reactive TCR set. The reference SARS-CoV-2 TCR set was derived from MIRA and filtered for enrichment in COVID-19-positive ImmuneCODE repertoires, a step that removed public or cross-reactive TCRs. Drawing on the MIRA antigens, annotated TCRs were analysed further at the level of specific ORF or position within ORF. Depth was the summed frequency of annotated unique rearrangements, while breadth was defined as annotated unique rearrangements over total unique productive rearrangements. TCR breadth was compared between groups using two-sided Wilcoxon rank-sum tests. TCRdb retrieved this table from immuneACCESS and kept in-frame rearrangements only. Not all clones are present; in checked studies, unresolved V genes account for under half, and no reason is known for the remainder. The DNA was the basis for D and trimming; V, J and clone size are from that table. The sample table lists 75,000 to 100,000 clones, 82% of them with a count of one. The ten largest clones take up roughly 15% of the sample.

The sample was peripheral blood, taken after recovery from COVID-19. This TCR was recovered from a human donor who had recovered from COVID-19.

Here the CDR3 is given as CASSQGGAEQFF. The sequence in DNA is TGCGCCAGCAGCCAAGGGGGTGCTGAGCAGTTCTTC. The chain employs TRBV4-1 and TRBJ2-1; no D segment can be confidently identified. Looking up the germline V gene yields CDR1 MGHRA and CDR2 YSYEKL. V and J are truncated by 1 base and 9 bases respectively, leaving an intervening sequence of 7 bases. The cysteine opens and the phenylalanine closes a CDR3 of 12 amino acids. Only the CDR3 DNA stays, 36 bases, in frame from base 1.